The clone carrying this T cell receptor (beta chain) was found many times. Its specificity is not known. The CDR3 has 13 amino acids. J lost 1 base, V lost 5 bases, and 4 bases had no gene match. Germline CDR1 and CDR2: GTSNPN and SVGIG (reference sequence). This entry comes from a study of cytomegalovirus exposure and HLA in healthy donors. Study-level findings and limits: Earlier results showed most TCR beta V segments being productive about 90% or about 30% of the time. As a later analysis revealed, most CMV-associated TCR beta chains appeared HLA-restricted. Cytomegalovirus association was assigned to more than 150 TCR beta chains. Association of 16,951 TCR beta sequences with HLA alleles was found at 0.05 false discovery rate in a later analysis.

This PCR relied on a set of 60 Vbeta primers and 13 Jbeta primers. Assay used: immunoSEQ multiplex PCR; TCRdb lists only in-frame clones, some missing. The table shows roughly 150,000 clones, with about 10% occurring only once. Sequencing was performed on PBMCs. The receptor comes from a man aged 45 to 65 in good health and CMV-seronegative. The chain links TRBV30 to TRBJ2-7; 8 positions agree with TRBD2. Written as DNA, the CDR3 is TGTGCCTGGCGACCTAGCGGGTCCTACGAGCAGTACTTC. Its protein is CAWRPSGSYEQYF.